The present TCR beta chain was sequenced within a study of blood T cell repertoires in COVID-19 (dated by TCRdb to about 2020). With respect to the entire study: The collaborator samples originated in the United States, Italy and Spain and spanned the acute and convalescent phases of COVID-19. Samples came from the ongoing ImmuneRACE study (first 160 participants) plus 1,254 subjects from 6 global collaborators. The dataset comprised deeply sampled blood TCRbeta repertoires from subjects exposed to, actively infected with, or recovered from COVID-19. The sample metadata nearly always contained a de-identified subject ID, COVID-19 status, age in years and sex. HLA class I and class II types, where available, came from metadata supplied by the sample provider rather than from assay-based typing. The prospective study material was composed of cDNA or gDNA derived from T cells, B-cell-depleted T cells, or PBMCs. The repertoires were released in a freely available public database intended as a resource for research on the immune response to SARS-CoV-2. What the research found in general, with its limitations: How much clinical and demographic metadata was included differed by source and by participant, and the metadata was provided uncurated.

As for this clone: Its recognized antigen is unknown. Base quality data are lacking; no much larger clone is found one base away.

TCRbeta CDR3 regions were amplified from genomic DNA using the immunoSEQ Assay, a bias-controlled multiplex PCR. In the authors' own workflow: The number of nucleated cells in each sample was estimated from the amplification of reference gene primers within the assay. To quantify the absolute abundance of each unique TCRbeta CDR3 rearrangement, sequence reads were collapsed and filtered. For each sample, productive Simpson clonality was calculated as the square root of Simpson's diversity index across productive rearrangements. TCRdb provides this immuneACCESS table in a form limited to in-frame rearrangements. Some clones are lacking; in checked studies, under half of them reflect an unresolved V gene, and why the rest are absent is not known. V and J calls and clone size are given by that table; D and trimming were obtained from the DNA. The sample table holds some 200,000 clones, of which 70% to 85% were seen once. The top ten clones comprise approximately 15% of the sample.

At the junction V is shortened by 6 bases and J by 4 bases; bases outside the gene matches: 8. The germline V gene encodes CDR1 MDHEN and CDR2 SYDVKM. The CDR3 runs 15 residues from the cysteine to the phenylalanine. Only the CDR3 DNA stays, 45 bases, in frame from base 1. Participants in the prospective study were enrolled through a virtual design, were aged 18 to 89 years, and lived in roughly 24 United States geographic areas. Cohort assignment in the prospective study relied on participant-reported clinical history from a screening survey and a study questionnaire. For ImmuneRACE Cohort 3, a participant was defined as recovered based on two consecutive negative NP/OP PCR tests, clearance by a healthcare professional, or resolution of symptoms. Each participant in the prospective study had whole blood, serum and a nasopharyngeal or oropharyngeal swab collected by mobile phlebotomists. Participants in the prospective study had the option to provide additional blood draws and questionnaires over a 2-month period. Blood samples from the prospective study were shipped frozen or at room temperature prior to DNA extraction.

The chain is made from TRBV28 and TRBJ2-7; 11 central nucleotides agree with TRBD1. This TCR was sampled from a woman aged 45-65 years who had recovered from COVID-19. The sample was PBMCs or T cells enriched from blood (not recorded which). In nucleotide form, the sequence is TGTGCCAGCAGCAGACCGGGACAGGGGGTTTACGAGCAGTACTTC. It translates as CASSRPGQGVYEQYF. The CDR3 plus the reference TRBV28 and TRBJ2-7 genes for the other parts give the full variable domain: DVKVTQSSRYLVKRTGEKVFLECVQDMDHENMFWYRQDPGLGLRLIYFSYDVKMKEKGDIPEGYSVSREKKERFSLILESASTNQTSMYLCASSRPGQGVYEQYFGPGTRLTVT.